The source of this T cell receptor (beta chain) is a study of blood T cell repertoires in COVID-19. Across the study: Whether acute or convalescent, the COVID-19 samples came from the United States, Italy and Spain. T cells, B-cell-depleted T cells, or PBMCs supplied cDNA or gDNA.

This CDR3 comprises 15 residues. Germline V gene data show CDR1 as MNHEY and CDR2 as SVGAGI. Trimming took 2 bases from V and 2 from J; bases not matched to a gene: 5. Sequencing was performed with immunoSEQ multiplex PCR; in TCRdb, only in-frame clones are kept and a portion is missing. The sample gives about 270,000 clones, approximately 92% of which show up once; under 3% is in the top ten. The sequenced sample consisted of peripheral blood. The chain uses TRBV6-5 and TRBJ2-7, with TRBD2 identical over 8 bases. The source of this sequence is a person aged 18 to 35 with COVID-19, enrolled during active disease. Here the CDR3 reads CASSYGTGGTYEQYF. In DNA, the CDR3 is TGTGCCAGCAGTTACGGGACGGGGGGGACCTACGAGCAGTACTTC.